These T cell receptor beta chains were read from a single sample in a study of blood T cell repertoires in COVID-19. Measured with immunoSEQ multiplex PCR; TCRdb has only the in-frame clones, and not every one. Of some 210,000 clones listed, about 85% are singletons. Sequenced input: peripheral blood. These receptors were obtained from a human donor in a cohort sampled during active COVID-19. CDR3s leave out the opening cysteine and the closing phenylalanine or tryptophan. Fields, in order: V gene, D gene, clone size, CDR3 protein. D genes are given only for firm matches. For some rows the clone size is stated as once, few or many, or as a class when expanded; others skip it.

v_gene: TRBV10-3
d_gene: TRBD2
abundance: -
CDR3aa: AISATSGGATGELF

v_gene: TRBV29-1
d_gene: TRBD1
abundance: -
CDR3aa: SVTRGTGGVSTEAF

v_gene: TRBV29-1
d_gene: -
abundance: -
CDR3aa: SVAVLQETQY

v_gene: TRBV4-1
d_gene: -
abundance: -
CDR3aa: ASSQDFANEKLF

v_gene: TRBV4-1
d_gene: TRBD2
abundance: -
CDR3aa: ASSQVVLAGVDEQF

v_gene: TRBV7-9
d_gene: -
abundance: -
CDR3aa: ASSSDRHSGANVLT

v_gene: TRBV2
d_gene: -
abundance: -
CDR3aa: ASGLASTDTQY

v_gene: TRBV2
d_gene: -
abundance: -
CDR3aa: ASSEIYRASYSNQPQH

v_gene: TRBV27
d_gene: TRBD1
abundance: once
CDR3aa: ASSFLQGATEAF

v_gene: TRBV27
d_gene: -
abundance: -
CDR3aa: ASTSSTDTQY

v_gene: TRBV11-2
d_gene: -
abundance: -
CDR3aa: ASSLDGVYGYT

v_gene: TRBV2
d_gene: -
abundance: -
CDR3aa: ASSDSPLTNEKLF

v_gene: TRBV2
d_gene: TRBD2
abundance: -
CDR3aa: ASSHSGSPETQY

v_gene: TRBV5-1
d_gene: -
abundance: -
CDR3aa: ASSAEYEQY

v_gene: TRBV28
d_gene: TRBD1
abundance: -
CDR3aa: ASATGEAGITGELF

v_gene: TRBV2
d_gene: -
abundance: -
CDR3aa: ASSEGSGQDNEQF

v_gene: TRBV27
d_gene: TRBD1
abundance: -
CDR3aa: ASSLSYRGNYGYT

v_gene: TRBV28
d_gene: TRBD1
abundance: -
CDR3aa: ATNRGTNYGYT

v_gene: TRBV18
d_gene: -
abundance: -
CDR3aa: ARQRAF

v_gene: TRBV7-8
d_gene: TRBD1
abundance: few
CDR3aa: ASSFRTGQTYGGYT

v_gene: TRBV2
d_gene: TRBD1
abundance: few
CDR3aa: ASKGQGAYNSPLH

v_gene: TRBV2
d_gene: TRBD1
abundance: -
CDR3aa: ASRGQDSYNSPLH

v_gene: TRBV24-1
d_gene: TRBD1
abundance: few
CDR3aa: ATSGTGGINQPQH

v_gene: TRBV7-2
d_gene: -
abundance: -
CDR3aa: ASSIAGTLRAF

v_gene: TRBV24-1
d_gene: TRBD1
abundance: -
CDR3aa: ATSDLMGQGVCGYT

v_gene: TRBV6-5
d_gene: -
abundance: -
CDR3aa: ASSYFASDTQY

v_gene: TRBV6-1
d_gene: -
abundance: -
CDR3aa: ASSERLYGYT

v_gene: TRBV7-9
d_gene: TRBD1
abundance: -
CDR3aa: ASSFTGGTNTEAF

v_gene: TRBV30
d_gene: TRBD1
abundance: once
CDR3aa: AGQGQGALRAF

v_gene: TRBV10-3
d_gene: TRBD1
abundance: few
CDR3aa: AISERDRGLNQPQH

v_gene: TRBV6-1
d_gene: TRBD2
abundance: -
CDR3aa: ASSEERGNKNIQY

v_gene: TRBV28
d_gene: -
abundance: -
CDR3aa: ASSHNTGNNSPLH

v_gene: TRBV19
d_gene: TRBD2
abundance: -
CDR3aa: ASTHQAGGPSYDEQF

v_gene: TRBV6-5
d_gene: -
abundance: -
CDR3aa: ASGRQTSNEKLF

v_gene: TRBV14
d_gene: -
abundance: -
CDR3aa: ASSPYGLQAEAF

v_gene: TRBV27
d_gene: TRBD1
abundance: -
CDR3aa: ASTHTGAGSEAF

v_gene: TRBV4-1
d_gene: -
abundance: -
CDR3aa: ASSQDGVLSQETQY